The clone carrying this T cell receptor (beta chain) was counted only a few times. Its antigen is unidentified. Time point of the sample: newly diagnosed GD, antithyroid drugs for less than 3 months. Generation of the TCR library employed RNA extracted from PBMCs. The data stem from a study of regulatory T cells in long-lasting Graves disease. Study-wide points: Persistent Graves' disease cases displayed lower TCR diversity than newly diagnosed ones. The researchers studied only peripheral blood, not thyroid tissue. Segments TRBV28, TRBJ1-2 and TRBJ2-5 showed preferential usage in persistent disease. Clonotypes that were public and shared totalled approximately 3,000 in persistent patients versus 800 to 1,000 in new patients.

With iRepertoire HTBI primers and Arm-PCR of CDR3 regions, TCR beta libraries were built. Via MiXCR, TCRdb re-called the multiplex PCR reads, giving one row per CDR3 protein. The data hold roughly 420,000 distinct CDR3 sequences, with around 15% observed a single time. This CDR3 region has 15 residues. CDR1 is DFQATT, CDR2 SNEGSKA, per germline (reference sequence). Trimming left V 2 bases short and J 6 bases short, with 19 bases between. The rearrangement uses TRBV20-1 and TRBJ1-1; D gene unclear. Sequenced here: peripheral blood mononuclear cells (PBMCs), sampled at new diagnosis, from a patient treated with antithyroid drugs. The sequence was collected from a female donor with Graves disease. Here the CDR3 DNA reads TGCAGTGCTAGACTAATCGAATTGGACGGACCTGAAGCTTTCTTT. Its translation is CSARLIELDGPEAFF.